A single T cell receptor (beta chain) is shown here with its context. Antigen unknown. The treatment denotes: roughly ten-day PBMC culture with coronavirus spike peptide pools or control peptides (ViraFEST assay). This entry is derived from a study of vaccination and CD4 T cells after COVID-19. The Oncomine TCR Beta short-read assay generated sequence data from the DNA of cultured CD4+ T cells. Via MiXCR, TCRdb re-called the PCR reads, giving one row per CDR3 protein. The sample lists around 20,000 distinct CDR3 sequences, 55% to 60% occurring once. Germline assignment: CDR1 MNHNS and CDR2 SASEGT. The CDR3 runs to 15 residues. The J segment lost 2 bases and the V segment lost 8 bases, leaving 7 bases of the junction unmatched.

The V and J genes are TRBV6-1 and TRBJ2-1; 9 nucleotides align to TRBD2. Here the sequenced sample was CD4+ T cells from blood, cultured in vitro, taken after SARS-CoV-2 vaccination. The clonotype comes from a human donor who had recovered from COVID-19. The CDR3 DNA follows: TGTGCCAGCCGTCCCGGCGGGAGGGCCTACAATGAGCAGTTCTTC. Translation: CASRPGGRAYNEQFF.